Listed here are 10 T cell receptor beta chains from one sample, sequenced in a study of T cells after yellow fever vaccination. MiXCR, run by TCRdb on the 5' RACE reads, gives a single entry per CDR3 protein. The sample has 110,000 or so distinct CDR3 sequences, 7.2% seen once. Sample: CD4+ T cells sorted from PBMCs, taken more than 40 days after the first yellow fever vaccination. These receptors were taken from a man in his late teens or twenties who received the YFV17D yellow fever vaccine.

This chain connects TRBV5-6 to TRBJ2-2, with TRBD2 identical over 10 bases. Germline CDR1 reads SGHDT; CDR2 reads YYEEEE. J lost 4 bases, V lost 2 bases, and 5 bases had no gene match. This CDR3 contains 16 residues. In nucleotides, the CDR3 is TGTGCCAGCAGCTTCGGACAGCGGGGGGGCACCGGGGAGCTGTTTTTT. Its translation: CASSFGQRGGTGELFF.

This clonotype was counted a few times. The rearrangement links TRBV20-1 to TRBJ2-5; D is uncertain. CDR3 length: 14 amino acids. The V end lost 7 bases, the J end lost 5 bases, and 20 bases lay between the germline ends. Germline lookup yields CDR1 DFQATT and CDR2 SNEGSKA (reference sequence). CDR3 sequence: CSVANNPGRETQYF. DNA of the CDR3: TGCAGTGTCGCGAACAACCCAGGCCGGGAGACCCAGTACTTC.

There are many counts of this clonotype. The CDR3 bases are TGTGCCAGCAGCTTTCGGGGGGAGAGGACAGATACGCAGTATTTT. The encoded protein is CASSFRGERTDTQYF. The chain joins TRBV5-6 to TRBJ2-3; 7 bases align to TRBD2. This CDR3 has 15 amino acids. From germline, CDR1 is SGHDT and CDR2 YYEEEE. With V trimmed by 2 bases and J by 3 bases, 6 bases remained unmatched.

This clonotype appeared many times. The chain is built from TRBV7-3 and TRBJ2-1; 8 bases are shared with TRBD2. V lost 3 bases, J lost 7 bases, and 2 bases stayed unmatched. This CDR3 contains 13 residues. Germline V CDR1 and CDR2: SGHTA, FQGTGA. The DNA of the CDR3 is TGTGCCAGCAGCTTTGGACTAGCAAATGAGCAGTTCTTC. This translates into CASSFGLANEQFF. The full variable domain, in which reference TRBV7-3 and TRBJ2-1 provide the parts outside the CDR3, is GAGVSQTPSNKVTEKGKYVELRCDPISGHTALYWYRQSLGQGPEFLIYFQGTGAADDSGLPNDRFFAVRPEGSVSTLKIQRTERGDSAVYLCASSFGLANEQFFGPGTRLTVL.

This clonotype was observed at least ten times. The chain has TRBV4-3 and TRBJ2-2, with TRBD2 identical over 13 bases. Germline V lookup: CDR1 LGHNA, CDR2 YSLEER. This CDR3 region has 18 residues. J gave up 7 bases and V 3 bases, and 11 bases lay outside the gene matches. The CDR3 nucleotides are TGCGCCAGCAGCCAGGAAACCGGGACTAGCGGGGAGGACGGGGAGCTGTTTTTT. The encoded protein is CASSQETGTSGEDGELFF.

This clonotype was found many times. In nucleotides, the CDR3 is TGTGCCATCAGCCAGGGCGACGGCACTGAAGCTTTCTTT. This encodes CAISQGDGTEAFF. The chain recombines TRBV10-3 with TRBJ1-1, with a possible D match to TRBD1 (5 bases). The CDR3 covers 13 residues. V was clipped by 6 bases and J by 4 bases, with 12 bases between them. The germline CDR1 and CDR2 sequences are ENHRY and SYGVKD.

This clonotype was counted many times. One end of the junction varies from germline; a read error may be responsible. V is TRBV2 and J is TRBJ1-4; D uncertain. The CDR3 has 13 residues. Germline CDR1 SNHLY, CDR2 FYNNEI. The CDR3 here is CASSEGIGEKLFF. As DNA, the CDR3 is TGTGCCAGCAGCGAAGGGATCGGAGAAAAACTGTTTTTT.

This clonotype was found many times. The V and J genes are TRBV20-1 and TRBJ2-1; a possible D gene is TRBD2 (5 bases). The CDR3 runs 14 residues. The germline V and J ends were trimmed by 2 bases and 6 bases, with 14 bases remaining between them. Germline values: CDR1 DFQATT, CDR2 SNEGSKA (reference sequence). This CDR3 reads CSARSMEATNEQFF. CDR3 DNA sequence: TGCAGTGCTAGATCCATGGAGGCAACCAATGAGCAGTTCTTC.

This clonotype appeared many times. The chain couples TRBV4-1 to TRBJ2-2, with D unclear. Per germline, CDR1 MGHRA and CDR2 YSYEKL. This CDR3 contains 15 residues. Trimming took 2 bases from V and 9 from J, leaving 16 bases between them. The CDR3 reads CASSQLRTESRELFF. In nucleotides, the CDR3 is TGCGCCAGCAGCCAATTAAGAACTGAATCCCGGGAGCTGTTTTTT.

Points on this clonotype: This may come from a read error, since a much larger clone is one base off. The chain joins TRBV5-4 to TRBJ2-5; maybe TRBD1 (6 bases). Trimming stripped 4 bases from V and 5 bases from J, with 15 bases between. The CDR3 length is 14 residues. Germline assignment: CDR1 SGHNT and CDR2 YYREEE (reference sequence). CDR3 in DNA: TGTGCCAGCAGCCCCCGACAGGCCCATGAGACCCAGTACTTC. It encodes CASSPRQAHETQYF.